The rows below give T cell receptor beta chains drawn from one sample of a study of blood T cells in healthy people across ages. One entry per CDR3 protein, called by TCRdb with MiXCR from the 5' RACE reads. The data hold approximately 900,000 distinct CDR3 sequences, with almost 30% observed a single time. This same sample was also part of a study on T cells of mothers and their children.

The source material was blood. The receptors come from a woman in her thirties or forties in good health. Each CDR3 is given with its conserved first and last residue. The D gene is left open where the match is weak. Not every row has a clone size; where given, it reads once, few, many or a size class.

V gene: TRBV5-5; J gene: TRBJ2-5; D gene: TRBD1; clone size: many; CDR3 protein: CASSLGIGQGGETQYF; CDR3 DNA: TGTGCCAGCAGCTTGGGAATTGGACAGGGCGGGGAGACCCAGTACTTC
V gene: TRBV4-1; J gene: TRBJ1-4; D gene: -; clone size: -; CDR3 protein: CASSQGRGRNEKLFF; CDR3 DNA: TGCGCCAGCAGCCAAGGAAGGGGGAGGAATGAAAAACTGTTTTTT
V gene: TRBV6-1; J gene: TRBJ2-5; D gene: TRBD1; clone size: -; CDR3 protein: CASSRDRGGGQEAQYF; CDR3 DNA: TGTGCCAGCAGCCGGGACAGGGGAGGGGGCCAAGAGGCCCAGTACTTC
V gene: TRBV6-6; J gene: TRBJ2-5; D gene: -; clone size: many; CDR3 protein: CASSSQSQETQYF; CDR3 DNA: TGTGCCAGCAGTTCTCAGTCCCAAGAGACCCAGTACTTC
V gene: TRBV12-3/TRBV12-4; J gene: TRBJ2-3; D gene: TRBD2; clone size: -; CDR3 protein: CASSFGRLSGGAGDTQYF; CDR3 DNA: TGTGCCAGCAGTTTCGGGCGGCTTAGCGGGGGGGCAGGTGATACGCAGTATTTT
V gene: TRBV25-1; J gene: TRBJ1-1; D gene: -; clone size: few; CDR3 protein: CASSEGRRGEAFF; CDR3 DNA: TGTGCCAGCAGTGAGGGGCGGAGAGGTGAAGCTTTCTTT
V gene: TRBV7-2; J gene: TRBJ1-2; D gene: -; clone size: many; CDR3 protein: CASSLNSLNGYTF; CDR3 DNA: TGTGCCAGCAGCTTAAACAGTTTAAATGGCTACACCTTC
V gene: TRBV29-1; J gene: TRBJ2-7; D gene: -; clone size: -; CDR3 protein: CSVAMGAGYEQYF; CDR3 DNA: TGCAGCGTTGCGATGGGTGCAGGCTACGAGCAGTACTTC
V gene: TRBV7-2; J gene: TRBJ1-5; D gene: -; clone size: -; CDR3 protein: CASSLGFGSNQPQHF; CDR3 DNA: TGTGCCAGCAGCTTAGGATTCGGAAGCAATCAGCCCCAGCATTTT
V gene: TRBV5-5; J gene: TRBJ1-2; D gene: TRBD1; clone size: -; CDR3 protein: CASSYRQGARNYGYTF; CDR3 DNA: TGTGCCAGCAGCTATCGACAGGGGGCGCGAAACTATGGCTACACCTTC
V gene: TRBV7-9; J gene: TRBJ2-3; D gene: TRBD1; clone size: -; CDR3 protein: CASSLWTGGARDTQYF; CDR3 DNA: TGTGCCAGCAGCCTATGGACAGGGGGCGCGAGAGATACGCAGTATTTT
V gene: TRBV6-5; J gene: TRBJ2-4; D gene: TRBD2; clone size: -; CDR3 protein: CASSYSIPGGASGGIQYF; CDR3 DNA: TGTGCCAGCAGTTACTCGATACCTGGGGGGGCCAGCGGGGGCATTCAGTACTTC
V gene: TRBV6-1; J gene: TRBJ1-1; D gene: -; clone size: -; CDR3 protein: CASRKGQKNTEAFF; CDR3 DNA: TGTGCCAGCAGGAAAGGACAGAAGAACACTGAAGCTTTCTTT
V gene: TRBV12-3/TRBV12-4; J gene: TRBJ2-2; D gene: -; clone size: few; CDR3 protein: CASTTSSPTGELFF; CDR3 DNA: TGTGCCAGCACTACTTCAAGTCCCACCGGGGAGCTGTTTTTT
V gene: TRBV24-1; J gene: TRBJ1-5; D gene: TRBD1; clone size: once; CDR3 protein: CATSDPGQNQPQHF; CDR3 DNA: TGTGCCACCAGTGACCCGGGACAGAATCAGCCCCAGCATTTT
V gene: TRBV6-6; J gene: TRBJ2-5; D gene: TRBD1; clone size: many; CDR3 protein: CASRAGQGAWETQYF; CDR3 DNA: TGTGCCAGCAGAGCTGGACAGGGGGCTTGGGAGACCCAGTACTTC
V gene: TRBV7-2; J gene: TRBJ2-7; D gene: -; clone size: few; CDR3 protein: CASSLEQGHEQYF; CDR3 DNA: TGTGCCAGCAGCTTAGAACAGGGCCACGAGCAGTACTTC
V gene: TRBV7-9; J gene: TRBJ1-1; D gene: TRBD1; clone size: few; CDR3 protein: CASSRGQGGTTEAFF; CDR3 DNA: TGTGCCAGCAGCCGAGGACAGGGGGGTACCACTGAAGCTTTCTTT
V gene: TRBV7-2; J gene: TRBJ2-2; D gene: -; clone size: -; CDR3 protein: CASSLRLNTRELFF; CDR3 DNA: TGTGCCAGCAGCTTACGACTGAACACCAGGGAGCTGTTTTTT
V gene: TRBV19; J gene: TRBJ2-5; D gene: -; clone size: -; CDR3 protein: CASSSEQWETQYF; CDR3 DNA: TGTGCCAGTAGTAGCGAACAATGGGAGACCCAGTACTTC
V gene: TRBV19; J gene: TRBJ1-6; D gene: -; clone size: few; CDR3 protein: CASTQGSYNSPLHF; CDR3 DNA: TGTGCCAGTACCCAGGGCTCCTATAATTCACCCCTCCACTTT
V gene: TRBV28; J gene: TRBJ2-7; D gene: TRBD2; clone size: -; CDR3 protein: CASSWTSGSPYKQYF; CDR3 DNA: TGTGCCAGCAGTTGGACTAGCGGGTCACCCTACAAGCAGTACTTC
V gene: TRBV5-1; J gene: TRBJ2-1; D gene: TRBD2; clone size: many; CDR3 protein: CASSLNSGGVQEQFF; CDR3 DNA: TGCGCCAGCAGCTTGAACAGCGGGGGGGTTCAAGAGCAGTTCTTC
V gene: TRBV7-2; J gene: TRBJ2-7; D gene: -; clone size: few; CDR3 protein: CASSYPWALGSGEQYF; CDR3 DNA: TGTGCCAGCAGCTACCCTTGGGCGCTCGGCTCGGGCGAGCAGTACTTC
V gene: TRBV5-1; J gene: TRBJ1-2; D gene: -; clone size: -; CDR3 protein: CASSLAGDGVGYTF; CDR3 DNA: TGCGCCAGCAGCTTGGCAGGGGATGGGGTTGGCTACACCTTC
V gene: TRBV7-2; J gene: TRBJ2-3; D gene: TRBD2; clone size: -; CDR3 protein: CASSLGSGGRTDTQYF; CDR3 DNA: TGTGCCAGCAGCTTAGGTTCGGGGGGACGCACAGATACGCAGTATTTT
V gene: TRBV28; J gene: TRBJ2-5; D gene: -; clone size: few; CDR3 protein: CVSSLGGGRETQYF; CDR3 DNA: TGTGTCAGCAGTTTGGGTGGGGGCAGGGAGACCCAGTACTTC
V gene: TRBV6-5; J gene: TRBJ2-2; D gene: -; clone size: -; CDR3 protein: CASNYANQRGTGELFF; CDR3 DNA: TGTGCCAGCAATTACGCGAACCAAAGGGGCACCGGGGAGCTGTTTTTT
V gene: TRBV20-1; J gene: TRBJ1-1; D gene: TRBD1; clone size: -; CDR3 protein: CSARQGGGTEAFF; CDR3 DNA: TGCAGTGCCCGACAGGGGGGTGGCACTGAAGCTTTCTTT
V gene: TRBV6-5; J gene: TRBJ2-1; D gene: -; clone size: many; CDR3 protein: CASKEQVGGNEQFF; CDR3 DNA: TGTGCCAGCAAAGAGCAGGTCGGGGGCAATGAGCAGTTCTTC
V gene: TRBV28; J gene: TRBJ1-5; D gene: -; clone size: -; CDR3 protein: CASSLQGPKTPQHF; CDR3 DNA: TGTGCCAGCAGTTTACAGGGCCCCAAGACGCCCCAGCATTTT
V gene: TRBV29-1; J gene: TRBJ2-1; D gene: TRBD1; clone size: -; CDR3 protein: CSIEEGPGTGHYNELFF; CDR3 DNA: TGCAGCATTGAAGAGGGGCCCGGGACAGGGCATTACAATGAGCTGTTCTTC
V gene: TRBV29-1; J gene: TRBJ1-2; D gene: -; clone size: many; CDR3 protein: CSVGTGRFYGYTF; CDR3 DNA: TGCAGCGTTGGAACAGGACGATTCTATGGCTACACCTTC
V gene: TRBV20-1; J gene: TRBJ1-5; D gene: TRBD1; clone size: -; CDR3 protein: CSARMDRGNQPQHF; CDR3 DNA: TGCAGTGCTAGGATGGACAGGGGGAATCAGCCCCAGCATTTT
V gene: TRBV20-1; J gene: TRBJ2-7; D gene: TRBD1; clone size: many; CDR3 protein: CSATDRGRNEQYF; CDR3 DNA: TGCAGTGCCACCGACAGGGGGAGGAACGAGCAGTACTTC